A single sample is the source of the 5 T cell receptor beta chains below, sequenced in a study of radiation and T cells in renal cell carcinoma. Data came from immunoSEQ multiplex PCR; TCRdb stores just in-frame clones and leaves some out. Among roughly 80,000 clones listed, less than 85% were seen once. Time point defined: blood 4 weeks post-SBRT, at nephrectomy. Treatment defined: 15 Gy SBRT to primary tumor, nephrectomy 4 weeks later. The sample here was blood, taken from a patient whose treatment included radiotherapy and nephrectomy. These receptors all come from a woman aged 55 to 70 with renal cell carcinoma.

The chain uses TRBV19 and TRBJ2-1, with D perhaps TRBD2 (8 bases). Germline V gene sequence: CDR1 LNHDA, CDR2 SQIVND (reference sequence). The CDR3 loop spans 14 amino acids. Trimming took off 8 bases at V and 4 bases at J, with 15 bases between the two ends. In DNA, the CDR3 is TGTGCCAGTCGGGAGGGGGCCGGTTACAATGAGCAGTTCTTC. Translated: CASREGAGYNEQFF.

The chain links TRBV7-9 to TRBJ2-4; D remains ambiguous. The CDR3 covers 18 residues. Germline values: CDR1 SEHNR, CDR2 FQNEAQ (reference sequence). The V end was cut by 0 bases, the J end by 0 bases, with 15 bases between. The CDR3 DNA reads as TGTGCCAGCAGCTTAGCGGATACAGCTGCTTTAGCCAAAAACATTCAGTACTTC. Translating gives CASSLADTAALAKNIQYF.

This chain connects TRBV30 to TRBJ1-5, with 8 bases that match TRBD1. The V segment lost 3 bases and the J segment 7 bases; nucleotides outside the gene matches: 8. The CDR3 totals 14 residues. CDR1 and CDR2 (germline): GTSNPN, SVGIG (reference sequence). As DNA, the CDR3 is TGTGCCTGGAGCGGACAGGGCGGAAGGCAGCCCCAGCATTTT. Translation gives CAWSGQGGRQPQHF.

V gene TRBV19 combines with J gene TRBJ2-2; 9 bases fit TRBD2. Losses at the gene ends were 3 bases for V and 2 bases for J; bases not matched to a gene: 7. CDR1 and CDR2 (germline): LNHDA, SQIVND (reference sequence). The CDR3 sequence is 17 residues long. The CDR3: CASSISLAGPNTGELFF. CDR3 in DNA: TGTGCCAGTAGTATCTCTCTAGCGGGACCTAACACCGGGGAGCTGTTTTTT.

The chain employs TRBV5-4 and TRBJ2-1; D gene unclear. Germline CDR1 is SGHNT and CDR2 is YYREEE (reference sequence). This CDR3 comprises 15 residues. Trimming took off 0 bases at V and 4 bases at J, with 11 bases between the two ends. The CDR3 DNA sequence: TGTGCCAGCAGCTTGGGATACGATCGGTACAATGAGCAGTTCTTC. Protein product: CASSLGYDRYNEQFF.